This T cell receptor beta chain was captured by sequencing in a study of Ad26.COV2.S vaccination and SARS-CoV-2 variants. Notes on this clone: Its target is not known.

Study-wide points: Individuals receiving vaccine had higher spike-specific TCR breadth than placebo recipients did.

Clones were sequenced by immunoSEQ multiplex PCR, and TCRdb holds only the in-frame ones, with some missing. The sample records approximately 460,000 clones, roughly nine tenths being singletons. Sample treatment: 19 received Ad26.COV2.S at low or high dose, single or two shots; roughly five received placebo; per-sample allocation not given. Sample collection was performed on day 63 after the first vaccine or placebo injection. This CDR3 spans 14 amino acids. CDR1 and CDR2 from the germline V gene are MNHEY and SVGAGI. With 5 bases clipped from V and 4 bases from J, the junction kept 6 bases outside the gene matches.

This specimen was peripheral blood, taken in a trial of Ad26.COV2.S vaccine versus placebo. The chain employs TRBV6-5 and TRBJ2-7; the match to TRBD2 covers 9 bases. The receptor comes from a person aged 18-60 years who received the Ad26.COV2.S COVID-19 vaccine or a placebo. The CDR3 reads CASSTSGRRYEQYF. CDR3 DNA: TGTGCCAGCAGTACGAGCGGGAGGCGGTACGAGCAGTACTTC.